The 18 T cell receptor beta chains reported below all come from one sample, sequenced in a study of blood T cell repertoires in COVID-19. The data were produced by immunoSEQ multiplex PCR, yet TCRdb's version contains in-frame clones alone and is incomplete. The table records 140,000 to 150,000 clones, more than 80% of them present only once. The sequenced material came from peripheral blood. These receptors originate from a woman in her fifties or sixties with active COVID-19.

The rearrangement uses TRBV6-5 and TRBJ2-1; maybe TRBD2 (6 bases). The CDR3 consists of 15 residues. The V end was cut by 0 bases, the J end by 9 bases, with 15 bases between. The germline V gene encodes CDR1 MNHEY and CDR2 SVGAGI. CDR3 sequence (DNA): TGTGCCAGCAGTTACTCAGCGGGTGGGACCGGTGAGCAGTTCTTC. It specifies CASSYSAGGTGEQFF.

The chain links TRBV28 to TRBJ2-7; TRBD1 might be the D (6 bases). The V gene's germline CDR1 is MDHEN and CDR2 SYDVKM. The CDR3 is 15 amino acids. V was clipped by 4 bases and J by 2 bases, with 15 bases between them. CDR3 nucleotide sequence: TGTGCCAGCAGTTCTTACAGGGTAGGGACCTACGAGCAGTACTTC. Amino acids: CASSSYRVGTYEQYF. The full variable domain, completed using reference TRBV28 and TRBJ2-7, is DVKVTQSSRYLVKRTGEKVFLECVQDMDHENMFWYRQDPGLGLRLIYFSYDVKMKEKGDIPEGYSVSREKKERFSLILESASTNQTSMYLCASSSYRVGTYEQYFGPGTRLTVT.

The rearrangement joins TRBV7-3 to TRBJ1-5; D uncertain. The V and J ends lost 2 bases and 0 bases respectively, with 11 bases between them. Germline lookup yields CDR1 SGHTA and CDR2 FQGTGA. This CDR3 is built from 16 residues. The CDR3 region has the DNA TGTGCCAGCAGCTTATATGCACAAAATAGCAATCAGCCCCAGCATTTT. Translating gives CASSLYAQNSNQPQHF.

The gene calls are TRBV6-2 or TRBV6-3 and TRBJ1-1, with a weak D call TRBD1 (5 bases). CDR1 is MNHEY and CDR2 is SVGEGT in the germline V gene. Trimming removed 6 bases at V and 0 bases at J, with 20 bases between. CDR3 length: 17 amino acids. The CDR3 loop reads CASSRQVGTEMNTEAFF. The CDR3 coding sequence is TGTGCCAGCAGCCGTCAGGTGGGGACTGAGATGAACACTGAAGCTTTCTTT.

In this sample, this clone turned up once. The chain links TRBV2 to TRBJ2-7; 9 bases are a match to TRBD1. Germline lookup yields CDR1 SNHLY and CDR2 FYNNEI. This CDR3 has 15 amino acids. V lost 7 bases to trimming and J lost 0 bases; unmatched junction nucleotides: 7. The CDR3 DNA is TGTGCCAGCACCCTGACAGGGGGGAGCTCCTACGAGCAGTACTTC. It codes for CASTLTGGSSYEQYF.

J is TRBJ2-7 and V is TRBV6-2 or TRBV6-3; the D is unclear. Germline CDR1 reads MNHEY; CDR2 reads SVGEGT. The V end lost 2 bases, the J end lost 0 bases, and 8 bases lay between the germline ends. The CDR3 runs 14 residues. The CDR3 protein is CASSYMVSSYEQYF. Here the CDR3 DNA reads TGTGCCAGCAGTTACATGGTGAGCTCCTACGAGCAGTACTTC.

CDR3 loop: CASSVASGADYEQYF. The DNA of the CDR3 is TGTGCCAGCAGCGTAGCTAGCGGGGCTGACTACGAGCAGTACTTC. The chain employs TRBV9 and TRBJ2-7; TRBD2 matches 9 bases. J was trimmed by 3 bases and V by 0 bases; bases with no gene match: 4. The germline CDR1 and CDR2 sequences are SGDLS and YYNGEE. The CDR3 is 15 residues long.

This clone was observed a few times. Germline is not matched at one junction end, which may reflect a read error. The chain carries TRBV18 and TRBJ1-1, with no clear D. CDR3 length equals 11 residues. Germline CDR1 is KGHSH and CDR2 is LQKENI. This chain's CDR3 is CASSMTDYLIF. CDR3 coding DNA: TGTGCCAGCTCTATGACTGATTATTTGATCTTT.

The chain uses TRBV18 and TRBJ2-1, with TRBD1 as a possible D gene (5 bases). There are 15 residues in the CDR3. The V gene lost 2 bases and the J gene lost 4 bases, with 12 bases spanning the gap. CDR1 and CDR2 from the germline V gene are KGHSH and LQKENI. This chain's CDR3 is CASSPSRTSYNEQFF. The DNA of the CDR3 is TGTGCCAGCTCACCATCCCGGACAAGTTACAATGAGCAGTTCTTC.

This chain connects TRBV18 to TRBJ1-2; 7 bases are shared with TRBD1. The CDR3 contains 15 residues. Germline V CDR1 and CDR2: KGHSH, LQKENI. J gave up 2 bases and V 0 bases, and 3 bases lay outside the gene matches. CDR3 nucleotides: TGTGCCAGCTCACCACCAATAGGGGGCAACTATGGCTACACCTTC. This sequence encodes CASSPPIGGNYGYTF.

The J gene is TRBJ2-5, the V gene TRBV12-3 or TRBV12-4; tentatively, D is TRBD2 (6 bases). Trimming removed 8 bases at V and 1 base at J, with 11 bases between. CDR3 length: 13 amino acids. DNA for the CDR3: TGTGCCAGCCGACTAGAGCTCCAAGAGACCCAGTACTTC. Amino acids: CASRLELQETQYF.

V and J are TRBV6-5 and TRBJ2-7; 9 bases are a match to TRBD1. Per germline, CDR1 MNHEY and CDR2 SVGAGI. V was clipped by 2 bases and J by 3 bases; unmatched bases: 5. This CDR3 is built from 15 residues. The CDR3 spells CASSYQTTGGYEQYF. CDR3 nucleotides: TGTGCCAGCAGTTACCAGACGACAGGGGGCTACGAGCAGTACTTC.

This clone appeared once. The rearrangement joins TRBV6-6 to TRBJ2-1; 15 bases fit TRBD2. After removal of 5 bases from V and 6 bases from J, the junction contained 5 bases not matched to a gene. There are 16 residues in the CDR3. Germline V lookup: CDR1 MNHNY, CDR2 SVGAGI (reference sequence). This chain's CDR3 is CASSPEGLAGGNEQFF. The CDR3 DNA reads as TGTGCCAGCAGTCCCGAGGGACTAGCGGGAGGCAATGAGCAGTTCTTC.

The CDR3 loop reads CASSGGLLLSGNTIYF. CDR3 nucleotides: TGTGCCAGCAGTGGGGGACTCCTACTCTCTGGAAACACCATATATTTT. The V and J genes are TRBV6-1 and TRBJ1-3; weak D call: TRBD1 (5 bases). V lost 4 bases, J lost 0 bases, and 13 bases lay in between. CDR3 length: 16 residues. In germline, CDR1 is MNHNS, CDR2 SASEGT.

The genes are TRBV10-2 and TRBJ1-2, with D maybe TRBD1 (5 bases). Deletions cut 3 bases from V and 5 bases from J, with 13 bases between. This CDR3 spans 14 amino acids. The V gene's germline CDR1 is WSHSY and CDR2 SAAADI. CDR3 in DNA: TGCGCCAGCAGTGACGTGGGGCTGGGGTATGGCTACACCTTC. This gives the protein CASSDVGLGYGYTF.

The chain couples TRBV30 to TRBJ1-2, with 7 positions matching TRBD1. V lost 4 bases and J lost 1; bases outside the gene matches: 9. Germline-derived CDR1 and CDR2 are GTSNPN and SVGIG (reference sequence). This CDR3 comprises 15 residues. The chain's CDR3 is CAWTDREPRNYGYTF. The CDR3 DNA is TGTGCCTGGACTGACAGGGAACCTCGTAACTATGGCTACACCTTC.

This clone has just one count. The chain is built from TRBV5-6 and TRBJ2-1; 7 bases fit TRBD2. The germline V gene has CDR1 SGHDT and CDR2 YYEEEE. The CDR3 runs 14 residues. The V and J ends lost 2 bases and 8 bases, in that order; junction bases with no gene match: 7. The CDR3, as DNA: TGTGCCAGCAGCTTCATTAGCGGGCTGTATGAGCAGTTCTTC. Translated: CASSFISGLYEQFF.

The V call is TRBV7-8, the J call TRBJ2-7; 10 positions agree with TRBD2. J gave up 4 bases and V 1 base, and 4 bases lay outside the gene matches. Germline V gene data show CDR1 as SGHVS and CDR2 as FQNEAQ. This CDR3 region has 15 residues. Here the CDR3 DNA reads TGTGCCAGCAGCTTAGTAGCGGGAGGTTGGTACGAGCAGTACTTC. Translation: CASSLVAGGWYEQYF.